This T cell receptor beta chain was captured by sequencing in a study of OX40 agonist ivuxolimab in advanced cancers. The CDR3 covers 15 residues. The ends were cut back, 5 bases at V and 3 bases at J, with 15 bases in the middle. Germline loops: CDR1 LNHDA, CDR2 SQIVND (reference sequence). Libraries were prepared by immunoSEQ multiplex PCR; TCRdb keeps only in-frame clonotypes and omits some of them. The sample yields 13,000 to 15,000 clones, about 80% seen once. The source of this sequence is an adult with an advanced solid tumor such as melanoma, head and neck, liver or kidney cancer. The specimen was CD4+ or CD8+ T cells sorted from blood, collected in a trial of the OX40 agonist ivuxolimab. The V gene is TRBV19, the J gene TRBJ2-3; the D gene could be TRBD1 or TRBD2 (6 bases each). CDR3 bases: TGTGCCAGTAGTTGGGGGGCAGGGATAACAGATACGCAGTATTTT. It is translated as CASSWGAGITDTQYF.